This entry is about one T cell receptor beta chain. Antigen: not known. This record comes from a study of cytomegalovirus exposure and HLA in healthy donors. Study-wide points: In all likelihood, a cluster of highly shared sequence variants was a sequencing artifact. The investigators catalogued 180 or so TCR beta chains as cytomegalovirus-associated. With later analysis, a missense DCLRE1C variant became linked to TCR beta V- and J-gene trimming.

V shed 3 bases and J shed 2 bases, with 18 bases lying between them. This CDR3 has 17 amino acids. From germline, CDR1 is SEHNR and CDR2 FQNEAQ (reference sequence). Both 60 Vbeta primers and 13 Jbeta primers went into the PCR. Assay: immunoSEQ multiplex PCR; the TCRdb copy retains only in-frame clones and omits some. The sample has under 200,000 clones, more than 60% seen once; the top ten hold approximately 1.4%. The TCR sequence derives from a woman aged 25 to 39 in good health and CMV-seronegative. The chain employs TRBV7-9 and TRBJ2-3; TRBD2 is a possible D gene (6 bases). The material sequenced was PBMCs. CDR3 sequence reads: CASSLGTFALLTDTQYF. The CDR3 nucleotides are TGTGCCAGCAGCTTGGGGACTTTCGCCTTACTCACAGATACGCAGTATTTT.